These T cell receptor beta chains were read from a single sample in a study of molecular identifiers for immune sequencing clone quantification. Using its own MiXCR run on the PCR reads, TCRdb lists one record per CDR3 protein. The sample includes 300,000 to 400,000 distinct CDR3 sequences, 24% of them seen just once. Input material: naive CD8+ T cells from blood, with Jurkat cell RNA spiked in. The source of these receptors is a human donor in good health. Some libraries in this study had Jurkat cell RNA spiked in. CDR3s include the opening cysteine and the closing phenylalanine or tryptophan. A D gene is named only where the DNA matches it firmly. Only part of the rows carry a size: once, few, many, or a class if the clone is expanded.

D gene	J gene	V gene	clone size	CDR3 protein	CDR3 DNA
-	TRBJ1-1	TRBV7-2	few	CASSLTGLGTEAFF	TGTGCCAGCAGCTTAACAGGGTTGGGCACTGAAGCTTTCTTT
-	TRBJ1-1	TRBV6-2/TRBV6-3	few	CASSYGPRAGTEAFF	TGTGCCAGCAGTTACGGGCCAAGGGCTGGCACTGAAGCTTTCTTT
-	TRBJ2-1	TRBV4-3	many	CASARGLEEQFF	TGCGCCAGCGCCCGAGGGCTGGAAGAGCAGTTCTTC
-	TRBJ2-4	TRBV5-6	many	CASSGSENIQYF	TGTGCCAGCAGCGGATCGGAAAACATTCAGTACTTC
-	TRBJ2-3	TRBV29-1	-	CSAVRTAKGSPDTQYF	TGCAGCGCCGTTAGGACCGCGAAGGGGAGCCCAGATACGCAGTATTTT
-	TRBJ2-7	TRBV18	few	CASSVTSLTAPYEQYF	TGTGCCAGCTCAGTCACTAGTTTGACGGCCCCCTACGAGCAGTACTTC
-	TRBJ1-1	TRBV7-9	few	CASSFLLREPSGAAFF	TGTGCCAGCAGCTTCCTCCTCAGGGAACCGAGCGGGGCGGCTTTCTTT
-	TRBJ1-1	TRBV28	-	CASSWDTEAFF	TGTGCCAGCAGTTGGGACACTGAAGCTTTCTTT
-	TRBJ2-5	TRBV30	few	CAWSRLQETQYF	TGTGCCTGGAGTCGACTGCAAGAGACCCAGTACTTC
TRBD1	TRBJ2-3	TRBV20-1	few	CSATMGDRVPDTQYF	TGCAGTGCTACGATGGGGGACAGGGTGCCAGATACGCAGTATTTT
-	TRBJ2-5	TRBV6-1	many	CASSDPTATSGTQYF	TGTGCCAGCAGTGACCCGACCGCGACGAGCGGGACCCAGTACTTC
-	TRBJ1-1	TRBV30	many	CAWSAGPFNTEAFF	TGTGCCTGGAGTGCGGGTCCCTTCAACACTGAAGCTTTCTTT
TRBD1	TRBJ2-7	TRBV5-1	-	CASSLAGQCSYEQYF	TGCGCCAGCAGCTTGGCGGGACAGTGCTCCTACGAGCAGTACTTC
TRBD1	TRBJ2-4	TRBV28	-	CASSQNRGADDIQYF	TGTGCCAGCAGCCAGAACAGGGGGGCAGACGACATTCAGTACTTC
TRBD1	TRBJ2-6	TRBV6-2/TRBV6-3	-	CASSYPPQGVSVGGANVLTF	TGTGCCAGCAGTTACCCTCCACAGGGGGTATCGGTCGGTGGGGCCAACGTCCTGACTTTC
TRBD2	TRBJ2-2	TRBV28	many	CASKVSGSYGGELFF	TGTGCCAGCAAAGTTAGCGGGAGCTATGGCGGGGAGCTGTTTTTT
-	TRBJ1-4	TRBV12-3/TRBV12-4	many	CASSPQGGLNEKLFF	TGTGCCAGCAGCCCCCAGGGAGGGTTAAATGAAAAACTGTTTTTT
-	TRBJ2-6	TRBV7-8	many	CASSDLAGANVLTF	TGTGCCAGCAGCGATCTGGCCGGGGCCAACGTCCTGACTTTC
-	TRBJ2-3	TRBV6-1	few	CASRPNPSTDTQYF	TGTGCCAGCAGACCTAACCCTAGCACAGATACGCAGTATTTT
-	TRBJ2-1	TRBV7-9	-	CASSVRTYGTSHNERFF	TGTGCCAGCAGCGTCCGGACTTACGGAACATCCCACAATGAGCGGTTCTTC
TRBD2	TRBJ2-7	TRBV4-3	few	CASSQLAGGGYEQYF	TGCGCCAGCAGCCAATTAGCGGGGGGGGGATACGAGCAGTACTTC
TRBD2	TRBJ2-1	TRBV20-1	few	CSASSGTSSYNEQFF	TGCAGTGCCAGCAGCGGGACCAGCTCCTACAATGAGCAGTTCTTC
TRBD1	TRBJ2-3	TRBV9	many	CASSGEDRGSTDTQYF	TGTGCCAGCAGCGGAGAGGACAGGGGGAGCACAGATACGCAGTATTTT
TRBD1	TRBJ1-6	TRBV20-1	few	CSATSGTGVLKFGPLHF	TGCAGTGCTACTTCCGGGACAGGGGTCCTCAAATTCGGCCCCCTCCACTTT
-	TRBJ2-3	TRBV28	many	CASSFYLRGTDTQYF	TGTGCCAGCAGTTTCTACCTCCGCGGCACAGATACGCAGTATTTT
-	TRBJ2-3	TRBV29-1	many	CSVEDWWGADSTDTQYF	TGCAGCGTTGAAGATTGGTGGGGGGCCGATAGCACAGATACGCAGTATTTT
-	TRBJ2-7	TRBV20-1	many	CSAPRGAHEQYF	TGCAGTGCCCCACGGGGGGCCCACGAGCAGTACTTC
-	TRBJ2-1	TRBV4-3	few	CASSQDFGKNQVEQFF	TGCGCCAGCAGCCAAGATTTTGGGAAGAACCAGGTTGAGCAGTTCTTC
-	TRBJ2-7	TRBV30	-	CAWSGGRGYEQYF	TGTGCCTGGAGTGGGGGCAGGGGCTACGAGCAGTACTTC
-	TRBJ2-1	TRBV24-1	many	CATSELENNEQFF	TGTGCCACCAGTGAACTAGAAAACAATGAGCAGTTCTTC
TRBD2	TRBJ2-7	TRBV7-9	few	CASRGKREAYEQYF	TGTGCCAGCAGGGGGAAGCGGGAGGCGTACGAGCAGTACTTC
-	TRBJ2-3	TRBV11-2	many	CASEGGNSTDTQYF	TGTGCCAGCGAAGGAGGGAATAGCACAGATACGCAGTATTTT
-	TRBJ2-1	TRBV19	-	CASSAGANEQFF	TGTGCCAGTAGCGCGGGGGCCAATGAGCAGTTCTTC
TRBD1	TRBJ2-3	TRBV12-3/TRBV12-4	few	CASSLGPGQGADTQYF	TGTGCCAGCAGTTTAGGGCCTGGACAGGGGGCAGATACGCAGTATTTT
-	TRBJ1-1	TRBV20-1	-	CSAPAGTHTDAFF	TGCAGTGCTCCGGCCGGGACGCACACTGACGCTTTCTTT
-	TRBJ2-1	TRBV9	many	CASSVGGDANEQFF	TGTGCCAGCAGCGTAGGAGGGGACGCCAATGAGCAGTTCTTC
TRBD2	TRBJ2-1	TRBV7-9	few	CASTPGGVNYNEQFF	TGTGCCAGCACCCCCGGGGGGGTGAACTACAATGAGCAGTTCTTC
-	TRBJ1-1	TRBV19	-	CASSIDGNTEAFF	TGTGCCAGTAGCATCGACGGGAACACTGAAGCTTTCTTT
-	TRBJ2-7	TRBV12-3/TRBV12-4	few	CATQDSSYEQYF	TGTGCCACCCAGGACAGCTCCTACGAGCAGTACTTC
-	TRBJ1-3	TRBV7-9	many	CASLDGNSGNTIYF	TGTGCCAGCCTGGACGGGAACTCTGGAAACACCATATATTTT
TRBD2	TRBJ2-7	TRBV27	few	CASSSGSVYEQYF	TGTGCCAGCAGTAGCGGGAGCGTATACGAGCAGTACTTC
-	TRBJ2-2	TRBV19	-	CASTVAPGELFF	TGTGCCAGTACTGTTGCGCCCGGGGAGCTGTTTTTT
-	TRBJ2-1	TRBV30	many	CAWSAVRAEQFF	TGTGCCTGGAGTGCCGTGCGTGCTGAGCAGTTCTTC
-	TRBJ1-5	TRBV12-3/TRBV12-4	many	CASSLSPGVINQPQHF	TGTGCCAGCAGTTTGTCCCCAGGCGTGATCAATCAGCCCCAGCATTTT
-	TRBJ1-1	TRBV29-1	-	CSVEGRLNTEAFF	TGCAGCGTTGAGGGGAGGTTGAACACTGAAGCTTTCTTT
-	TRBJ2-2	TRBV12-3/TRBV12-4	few	CASRGPGDRTGELFF	TGTGCCAGCCGTGGTCCGGGGGATAGGACCGGGGAGCTGTTTTTT
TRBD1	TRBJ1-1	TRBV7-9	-	CASSLLFGGGGGMNTEAFF	TGTGCCAGCAGCTTACTCTTTGGTGGAGGGGGCGGAATGAACACTGAAGCTTTCTTT
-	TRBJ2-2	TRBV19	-	CASSIDLAGELFF	TGTGCCAGTAGTATAGATTTGGCCGGGGAGCTGTTTTTT
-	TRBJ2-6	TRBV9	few	CASSVGTNVLTF	TGTGCCAGCAGCGTTGGGACCAACGTCCTGACTTTC
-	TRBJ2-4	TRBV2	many	CASSEILQGLTKNIQYF	TGTGCCAGCAGTGAAATATTACAGGGTCTAACCAAAAACATTCAGTACTTC
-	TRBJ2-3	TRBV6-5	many	CASSLSGSSSTDTQYF	TGTGCCAGCAGCCTTTCAGGGAGCTCTAGCACAGATACGCAGTATTTT
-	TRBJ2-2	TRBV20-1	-	CSAVYSRVTGELFF	TGCAGTGCTGTTTACTCTAGAGTTACCGGGGAGCTGTTTTTT
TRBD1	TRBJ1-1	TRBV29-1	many	CSADRQGVGTEAFF	TGCAGCGCTGATAGACAGGGAGTCGGCACTGAAGCTTTCTTT
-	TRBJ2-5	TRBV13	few	CASSLGGDLGGQETQYF	TGTGCCAGCAGCTTAGGCGGGGACCTAGGGGGCCAAGAGACCCAGTACTTC
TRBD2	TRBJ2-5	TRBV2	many	CASSAWLAGVETQYF	TGTGCCAGCAGTGCCTGGCTAGCGGGAGTTGAGACCCAGTACTTC